The clone carrying this T cell receptor (beta chain) has at least ten counts. Antigen unknown. Germline V lookup: CDR1 DFQATT, CDR2 SNEGSKA (reference sequence). V lost 4 bases and J 2 bases, leaving 11 bases between the germline ends. This CDR3 region has 13 residues. This specimen comes from a study of response to subunit inactivated influenza vaccine. The study, taken as a whole, reports: It was suggested by the authors that few new T cells are recruited by each seasonal influenza vaccination.

TCRdb reprocessed the RT-PCR reads via MiXCR and lists one record per CDR3 protein. The table lists 650,000 to 800,000 distinct CDR3 sequences, approximately 15% of them singletons. The J gene is TRBJ1-1, the V gene TRBV20-1, with unresolved D. Sequenced here: PBMCs from blood, sampled less than 15 days before vaccination. The TCR originated in a middle-aged man who received an inactivated influenza vaccine. In nucleotides, the CDR3 is TGCAGTGCTATTCAGCCATTAAACACTGAAGCTTTCTTT. This encodes CSAIQPLNTEAFF.